This is a list of T cell receptor beta chains from one sample in a study of blood T cell repertoires in COVID-19. Here immunoSEQ multiplex PCR was the method, and the copy in TCRdb shows in-frame clones only, minus some. The sample records some 40,000 clones, 80% to 95% being singletons. Sequencing was performed on peripheral blood. The receptors derive from a man aged 45 to 65 with active COVID-19. Both conserved end residues are part of each CDR3. The D gene is left open where the match is weak. Expanded clones are given a class, and other clones once, few, many or no size at all.

>.|TRBV18|TRBJ1-2|.
TGTGCCAGCTCACCACGGACGGGGATACAAGGCTACACCTTC
CASSPRTGIQGYTF
>.|TRBV2|TRBJ1-2|TRBD1
TGTGCCAGCAGTGAAGCAACCGGGACAGGGGCCGGCTACACCTTC
CASSEATGTGAGYTF
>.|TRBV7-2|TRBJ1-4|.
TGTGCCAGCAGCTTTTCGACAGGCTCCGATGAAAAACTGTTTTTT
CASSFSTGSDEKLFF
>.|TRBV23-1|TRBJ1-1|.
TGCGCCAGCAGTCCACCCTCCCCAGTCGCAAACACTGAAGCTTTCTTT
CASSPPSPVANTEAFF
>.|TRBV7-8|TRBJ1-1|.
TGTGCCAGCGGCGACAGGACCTACACTGAAGCTTTCTTT
CASGDRTYTEAFF
>.|TRBV3-1/TRBV3-2|TRBJ1-5|TRBD1
TGTGCCAGCAGCCAAGGGACAGGGGGTCAGCCCCAGCATTTT
CASSQGTGGQPQHF
>.|TRBV5-6|TRBJ2-6|TRBD1
TGTGCCAGCAGCACATACAGGGGGCTGTCTGGCTCTGGGGCCAACGTCCTGACTTTC
CASSTYRGLSGSGANVLTF
>.|TRBV11-3|TRBJ2-7|.
TGTGCCAGCAGCTCCGGGCCAGGGTACGAGCAGTACTTC
CASSSGPGYEQYF
>.|TRBV15|TRBJ1-1|TRBD1
TGTGCCACCAGCAGGGCAGGGGGCACTGAAGCTTTCTTT
CATSRAGGTEAFF
>.|TRBV15|TRBJ2-3|TRBD2
TGTGCCACCAGCCCTACACGGGGGGGTCGGCAGTATTTT
CATSPTRGGRQYF
>.|TRBV7-3|TRBJ2-3|.
TGTGCCAGCAGCCCTGGGGCTAGCACAGATACGCAGTATTTT
CASSPGASTDTQYF
>once|TRBV5-1|TRBJ2-5|TRBD1
TGCGCCAGCAGCCGCAATACAGGGGTTTTCGAGACCCAGTACTTC
CASSRNTGVFETQYF
>once|TRBV2|TRBJ2-5|.
TGTGCCAGCAGTGAGGTCAGGGCCCAAGAGACCCAGTACTTC
CASSEVRAQETQYF
>.|TRBV7-9|TRBJ2-7|.
TGTGCCAGCAGCTTAAGAGAAGACTACGAGCAGTACTTC
CASSLREDYEQYF
>.|TRBV6-5|TRBJ2-3|.
.
CASSSSDRDPDTQYF
>.|TRBV11-2|TRBJ1-2|TRBD1
TGTGCCAGCAGCTTAGAAATGTGGACAGGGCAAGGCGGCTACACCTTC
CASSLEMWTGQGGYTF
>.|TRBV3-1/TRBV3-2|TRBJ2-1|.
TGTGCCAGCAGCCAAGGGGCCGGATACAATGAGCAGTTCTTC
CASSQGAGYNEQFF
>.|TRBV13|TRBJ2-1|TRBD2
TGTGCCAGCAGCCCGGATAGCGGGGGTTACAATGAGCAGTTCTTC
CASSPDSGGYNEQFF
>.|TRBV11-2|TRBJ1-1|.
TGTGCCAGCAGCTTAGTGGCAGGGGTAGGGAACACTGAAGCTTTCTTT
CASSLVAGVGNTEAFF
>few|TRBV6-1|TRBJ1-1|.
TGTGCCAGCAGTGACGAGGGAACCAGGACTGAAGCTTTCTTT
CASSDEGTRTEAFF
>.|TRBV25-1|TRBJ2-1|TRBD1
TGTGCCAGCACTAAACCGGGACAGTACAATGAGCAGTTCTTC
CASTKPGQYNEQFF
>.|TRBV9|TRBJ2-3|TRBD2
TGTGCCAGCAGCGTCAGACTAGCAGGCACAGATACGCAGTATTTT
CASSVRLAGTDTQYF
>.|TRBV6-4|TRBJ1-1|TRBD1
TGTGCCAGCAGTCTGGACAGGCAGCCTAACACTGAAGCTTTCTTT
CASSLDRQPNTEAFF
>.|TRBV19|TRBJ1-1|.
TGTGCCAGTAGTATCCAGGCGACGAACACTGAAGCTTTCTTT
CASSIQATNTEAFF
>.|TRBV3-1/TRBV3-2|TRBJ2-3|.
TGTGCCAGCAGCCAAGGACTTGTAGGAGATACGCAGTATTTT
CASSQGLVGDTQYF
>.|TRBV27|TRBJ2-1|.
TGTGCCAGCAGACAACTTAGCAGATACAATGAGCAGTTCTTC
CASRQLSRYNEQFF
>.|TRBV19|TRBJ2-4|TRBD1
TGTGCCAGTAGTTCCTGGGACAGGGTAAACATTCAGTACTTC
CASSSWDRVNIQYF
>.|TRBV7-8|TRBJ1-5|.
TGTGCCAGCAGCTCCGAACAGGGTCTTAGCAATCAGCCCCAGCATTTT
CASSSEQGLSNQPQHF
>.|TRBV6-2/TRBV6-3|TRBJ2-2|.
TGTGCCAGCAGCCCTCGGACCGGGGAGCTGTTTTTT
CASSPRTGELFF
>.|TRBV19|TRBJ2-2|TRBD1
TGTGCCAGTACCGCAGGGGGCGCGGACACCGGGGAGCTGTTTTTT
CASTAGGADTGELFF
>once|TRBV18|TRBJ1-1|.
TGTGCCAGCTCACCACCAACCAGGGCTGGAGAAGCTTTCTTT
CASSPPTRAGEAFF
>.|TRBV29-1|TRBJ2-2|.
TGCAGCGTTTTCCACGGCGGGGAGCTGTTTTTT
CSVFHGGELFF
>.|TRBV4-1|TRBJ2-7|.
TGCGCCAGCAGCCAAGACCTAGTATCCTACGAGCAGTACTTC
CASSQDLVSYEQYF
>.|TRBV7-2|TRBJ2-2|TRBD1
TGTGCCAGCAGCTCCAAGACAGGGGGCGCGGCGAACACCGGGGAGCTGTTTTTT
CASSSKTGGAANTGELFF
>.|TRBV18|TRBJ1-6|.
TGTGCCAGCTCACCTTCAGGCCTAAGCTCCTATAATTCACCCCTCCACTTT
CASSPSGLSSYNSPLHF
>.|TRBV5-1|TRBJ2-2|TRBD2
TGCGCCAGCAGAGGCCTTACTAGCGGGAGGAGGCTCGGGGAGCTGTTTTTT
CASRGLTSGRRLGELFF
>.|TRBV5-4|TRBJ2-5|TRBD1
TGTGCCAGCAGCTCCGGGACAGAACAAGAGACCCAGTACTTC
CASSSGTEQETQYF
>.|TRBV3-1/TRBV3-2|TRBJ1-1|.
TGTGCCAGCACCACCCGAGGAGTGAACACTGAAGCTTTCTTT
CASTTRGVNTEAFF
>.|TRBV5-4|TRBJ2-3|.
TGTGCCAGCAGCTTACAGAGTACTAGCACAGATACGCAGTATTTT
CASSLQSTSTDTQYF
>once|TRBV6-2/TRBV6-3|TRBJ2-7|.
TGTGCCAGCAGGCCTGAGGGTAATCTCGAGCAGTACTTC
CASRPEGNLEQYF
>.|TRBV7-6|TRBJ2-7|TRBD1
TGTGCCAGCAGCTGGGGGACCAAGGACAGGGCCTACGAGCAGTACTTC
CASSWGTKDRAYEQYF
>.|TRBV7-2|TRBJ2-1|.
TGTGCCAGCAGCTTACTACGCCGAAACAATGAGCAGTTCTTC
CASSLLRRNNEQFF
>.|TRBV7-3|TRBJ2-1|.
TGTGCCAGCAGCAGAGGGGGGGCTATGAGTGAGCAGTTCTTC
CASSRGGAMSEQFF
>.|TRBV5-1|TRBJ2-5|TRBD1
TGCGCCAGCAGGCCCGGGACAGAGGAGGAGACCCAGTACTTC
CASRPGTEEETQYF
>.|TRBV5-8|TRBJ1-1|TRBD1
TGTGCCAGCAGCTCGGACAGGGGGCCGAACACTGAAGCTTTCTTT
CASSSDRGPNTEAFF
>.|TRBV12-5|TRBJ2-7|.
TGTGCTAGTGCCCTAGGCAGAACCCGCTACGAGCAGTACTTC
CASALGRTRYEQYF
>.|TRBV5-1|TRBJ2-3|TRBD2
TGCGCCAGCAGCCTTTTAGCGGGGGGTTTTGGCACAGATACGCAGTATTTT
CASSLLAGGFGTDTQYF
>.|TRBV30|TRBJ1-2|TRBD1
TGTGCCTGGAGTGTACCTGACAGGGTAGAGGGTGGCTACACCTTC
CAWSVPDRVEGGYTF
>.|TRBV9|TRBJ1-2|TRBD1
TGTGCCAGCAGCGTATCTTTGGGACAGGATGGCTACACCTTC
CASSVSLGQDGYTF
>.|TRBV19|TRBJ1-5|.
TGTGCCAGTAGGGGGGGAGATCAGCCCCAGCATTTT
CASRGGDQPQHF
>once|TRBV2|TRBJ1-5|.
TGTGCCAGCAGTGATCACTATAGCAATCAGCCCCAGCATTTT
CASSDHYSNQPQHF
>.|TRBV12-5|TRBJ1-2|.
TGTGCTAGTGGTTCCCAACCTTACCCCGACTCTAACTATGGCTACACCTTC
CASGSQPYPDSNYGYTF